This TCR beta chain was identified during a study of technical replicates of blood from several donors. The assay was immunoSEQ multiplex PCR, and TCRdb's table has in-frame clones only and misses some. The sample holds about 50,000 clones, 95% to 96% seen once. The length of the CDR3 is 13 residues. Germline CDR1 reads SEHNR; CDR2 reads FQNEAQ (reference sequence). Losses at the gene ends were 5 bases for V and 7 bases for J; bases not matched to a gene: 3. What was sequenced was T cells isolated from PBMCs. This sequence joins TRBV7-9 and TRBJ2-2; 8 bases agree with TRBD1. The clonotype originates from a human donor in good health. The CDR3 reads CASSQGAGGELFF. The CDR3 region has the DNA TGTGCCAGCAGCCAGGGGGCTGGCGGGGAGCTGTTTTTT.